The 26 T cell receptor beta chains presented below share a single source sample, sequenced in a study of blood T cell repertoires in COVID-19. Sequencing used immunoSEQ multiplex PCR; TCRdb keeps in-frame clones, though not all of them. The table shows about 200,000 clones, with 70% to 90% occurring only once. The specimen was peripheral blood. All receptors come from a man in his 60s with COVID-19, enrolled during active disease.

The V and J genes are TRBV25-1 and TRBJ2-1; D possibly corresponds to TRBD2 (5 bases). V was pared by 4 bases and J by 4 bases, with 17 bases between. CDR3 length: 16 amino acids. Germline V CDR1 and CDR2: MGHDK, SYGVNS. The chain's CDR3 is CASSASAGLVYNEQFF. The CDR3 nucleotides read TGTGCCAGCAGTGCCTCCGCGGGTCTGGTATACAATGAGCAGTTCTTC.

The rearrangement links TRBV19 to TRBJ2-2; TRBD1 aligns across 7 bases. Germline loops: CDR1 LNHDA, CDR2 SQIVND (reference sequence). Trimming cost V 5 bases and J 4 bases; bases outside gene matches: 7. The CDR3 sequence is 15 residues long. CDR3 sequence (DNA): TGTGCCAGTAGTTCAGACAGGGTTGGCACCGGGGAGCTGTTTTTT. Its protein product is CASSSDRVGTGELFF.

The V gene is TRBV3-1 (or the pseudogene TRBV3-2), the J gene TRBJ1-1; weak D call: TRBD1 (5 bases). The CDR3 extends over 15 amino acids. From germline, CDR1 is LGHDT and CDR2 YNNKEL (reference sequence). Trimming took 0 bases from V and 1 from J, leaving 9 bases between them. As DNA, the CDR3 is TGTGCCAGCAGCCAAGACTGGACAACGAACACTGAAGCTTTCTTT. Protein product: CASSQDWTTNTEAFF.

This clone was detected once. J is TRBJ1-2 and V is TRBV11-2, with 7 bases matching TRBD1. Per the germline V gene, CDR1 is SGHAT and CDR2 is FQNNGV. This CDR3 spans 17 amino acids. Trimming at V came to 2 bases and at J to 1 base, leaving 10 bases not matched to a gene. CDR3 nucleotide sequence: TGTGCCAGCAGCTTAAGGGGCACAGGGGCCAATAACTATGGCTACACCTTC. It encodes CASSLRGTGANNYGYTF.

The gene calls are TRBV6-2 or TRBV6-3 and TRBJ2-3; TRBD1 matches 10 bases. Germline trimming cut 8 bases from V and 5 bases from J; bases unmatched to any gene: 7. CDR3 length equals 14 residues. The germline V gene encodes CDR1 MNHEY and CDR2 SVGEGT. The CDR3 protein is CASGRDRGIDTQYF. The CDR3 DNA is TGTGCCAGCGGCCGGGACAGGGGCATAGATACGCAGTATTTT.

The chain combines TRBV7-2 with TRBJ1-2; 8 nucleotides match TRBD1. Looked up from germline, CDR1 is SGHTA and CDR2 is FQGNSA. Losses at the gene ends were 5 bases for V and 3 bases for J; bases not matched to a gene: 5. This CDR3 comprises 14 residues. In nucleotides, the CDR3 is TGTGCCAGCAGCCGCCCGGGACAGGACTATGGCTACACCTTC. This encodes CASSRPGQDYGYTF.

The chain employs TRBV19 and TRBJ1-4; 10 bases agree with TRBD1. Unmatched junction bases numbered 8, after V lost 3 bases and J lost 7 bases. Looked up from germline, CDR1 is LNHDA and CDR2 is SQIVND (reference sequence). This CDR3 has 16 amino acids. The CDR3 reads CASSIRGGQGSEKLFF. CDR3 DNA sequence: TGTGCCAGTAGTATTCGAGGGGGACAGGGGAGTGAAAAACTGTTTTTT.

This chain uses TRBV6-5 with TRBJ2-7, with D possibly matching TRBD1 (5 bases). V was clipped by 7 bases and J by 0 bases, with 13 bases between them. CDR1 is MNHEY, CDR2 SVGAGI, per germline. This CDR3 spans 14 amino acids. The CDR3 reads CASKWQGSSYEQYF. The CDR3 DNA reads as TGTGCCAGCAAATGGCAGGGCAGCTCCTACGAGCAGTACTTC.

The chain uses TRBV15 and TRBJ2-2; D is uncertain. Germline V lookup: CDR1 LNHNV, CDR2 YYDKDF (reference sequence). V was shortened by 6 bases and J by 1 base, with 9 bases between the two germline ends. The CDR3 runs 14 residues. Written as DNA, the CDR3 is TGTGCCACCAGACTTAACGTGAACACCGGGGAGCTGTTTTTT. It encodes CATRLNVNTGELFF. Complete variable domain (other parts from reference TRBV15 and TRBJ2-2): DAMVIQNPRYQVTQFGKPVTLSCSQTLNHNVMYWYQQKSSQAPKLLFHYYDKDFNNEADTPDNFQSRRPNTSFCFLDIRSPGLGDTAMYLCATRLNVNTGELFFGEGSRLTVL.

This chain connects TRBV25-1 to TRBJ1-3; 9 nucleotides line up with TRBD1. The CDR3 is 18 residues long. The germline CDR1 and CDR2 sequences are MGHDK and SYGVNS. The junction had 12 bases not matched to a gene; V was cut back by 3 bases and J by 3 bases. CDR3 nucleotide sequence: TGTGCCAGCAGTGATTTTCCCGGGACAGGGACTTTTGGAAACACCATATATTTT. Its translation is CASSDFPGTGTFGNTIYF.

The V gene is TRBV19, the J gene TRBJ1-5; possibly TRBD1 for D (6 bases). Trimming took 5 bases from V and 4 from J, leaving 12 bases between them. Germline V gives CDR1 LNHDA, CDR2 SQIVND (reference sequence). The CDR3 runs to 14 residues. The CDR3 sequence: CASSSGTLNQPQHF. Written as DNA, the CDR3 is TGTGCCAGTAGTTCCGGGACACTGAATCAGCCCCAGCATTTT.

In this sample, this clone turned up once. For the CDR3, the DNA is TGCGCCAGCAGCTCTACGACACTTTACAATGAGCAGTTCTTC. It translates to CASSSTTLYNEQFF. The J gene is TRBJ2-1, the V gene TRBV5-1, with D uncertain. The ends were cut back, 3 bases at V and 4 bases at J, with 11 bases in the middle. Per germline, CDR1 SGHRS and CDR2 YFSETQ. The CDR3 is made up of 14 amino acids.

The CDR3 reads CASSPHPDHNTGFDYGYTF. CDR3 bases: TGTGCCAGCAGCCCACACCCAGACCATAATACAGGGTTTGACTATGGCTACACCTTC. The J gene is TRBJ1-2, the V gene TRBV11-2, with D maybe TRBD1 (6 bases). The V gene's germline CDR1 is SGHAT and CDR2 FQNNGV. There are 19 residues in the CDR3. V was clipped by 5 bases and J by 3 bases, with 28 bases between them.

This chain joins TRBV19 and TRBJ2-5; 11 bases are a match to TRBD1. J was trimmed by 4 bases and V by 6 bases; bases with no gene match: 13. Germline V gene data show CDR1 as LNHDA and CDR2 as SQIVND (reference sequence). CDR3 length: 17 residues. The CDR3 DNA sequence: TGTGCCAGTAGCCAGTTTTGGACAGGGGGCCCTCCAGAGACCCAGTACTTC. Translated: CASSQFWTGGPPETQYF.

The chain combines TRBV28 with TRBJ2-1; no definite D call. Germline assignment: CDR1 MDHEN and CDR2 SYDVKM. V shed 5 bases and J shed 2 bases, with 7 bases lying between them. The CDR3 totals 13 residues. CDR3 coding DNA: TGTGCCAGCAGTGAACTACCCTACAATGAGCAGTTCTTC. Translated: CASSELPYNEQFF.

This sequence joins TRBV28 and TRBJ2-2; D is perhaps TRBD2 (6 bases). CDR3 size: 16 residues. CDR1 is MDHEN and CDR2 is SYDVKM in the germline V gene. V lost 5 bases and J lost 1, with 14 bases in between. CDR3 sequence (DNA): TGTGCCAGCAGTCTGTGGGATAGCGGGAACACCGGGGAGCTGTTTTTT. Translated, it gives CASSLWDSGNTGELFF. Filled out from reference TRBV28 and TRBJ2-2, the complete variable domain reads DVKVTQSSRYLVKRTGEKVFLECVQDMDHENMFWYRQDPGLGLRLIYFSYDVKMKEKGDIPEGYSVSREKKERFSLILESASTNQTSMYLCASSLWDSGNTGELFFGEGSRLTVL.

The genes are TRBV2 and TRBJ2-1, with a possible D match to TRBD2 (6 bases). Germline assignment: CDR1 SNHLY and CDR2 FYNNEI. This CDR3 has 14 amino acids. V lost 3 bases, J lost 10 bases, and 16 bases lay in between. The CDR3 bases are TGTGCCAGCAGTGAGGGGACTCTCCTAACAGAGCAGTTCTTC. Translated, it gives CASSEGTLLTEQFF.

V and J are TRBV4-1 and TRBJ2-7; 7 bases align to TRBD2. The CDR3 length is 14 residues. V lost 2 bases to trimming and J lost 3 bases; unmatched junction nucleotides: 4. The germline gives CDR1 MGHRA, CDR2 YSYEKL. CDR3 loop: CASSQSRGDYEQYF. The CDR3 DNA reads as TGCGCCAGCAGCCAAAGCCGGGGGGACTACGAGCAGTACTTC.

CDR3 in amino acids: CASSLAGTSYEQYF. The CDR3 DNA reads as TGTGCCAGCAGCTTGGCCGGGACTTCCTACGAGCAGTACTTC. This chain links TRBV5-4 with TRBJ2-7, with TRBD2 as a possible D gene (6 bases). Germline CDR1 SGHNT, CDR2 YYREEE (reference sequence). Trimming shortened V by 0 bases and J by 1 base, and 8 bases separated the two germline ends. This CDR3 has 14 residues. Full variable domain (outside the CDR3, taken from reference TRBV5-4 and TRBJ2-7): ETGVTQSPTHLIKTRGQQVTLRCSSQSGHNTVSWYQQALGQGPQFIFQYYREEENGRGNFPPRFSGLQFPNYSSELNVNALELDDSALYLCASSLAGTSYEQYFGPGTRLTVT.

This chain connects TRBV3-1 (or the pseudogene TRBV3-2) to TRBJ1-1; TRBD1 matches 9 bases. V shed 5 bases and J 5 bases; nucleotides not matched to a gene: 6. The germline CDR1 and CDR2 sequences are LGHDT and YNNKEL (reference sequence). The CDR3 has 14 residues. In DNA form, the CDR3 reads TGTGCCAGCAGCTCTTGGACAGGGGAGACTGAAGCTTTCTTT. Protein product: CASSSWTGETEAFF.

The chain combines TRBV7-2 with TRBJ1-3; D unclear. V lost 5 bases, J lost 5 bases, and 13 bases lay in between. The CDR3 spans 14 residues. Germline loops: CDR1 SGHTA, CDR2 FQGNSA. CDR3 coding DNA: TGTGCCAGCAGCCTAGGGCAGGTCAGAAACACCATATATTTT. It yields the protein CASSLGQVRNTIYF. The whole variable domain, remainder taken from reference TRBV7-2 and TRBJ1-3, is GAGVSQSPSNKVTEKGKDVELRCDPISGHTALYWYRQSLGQGLEFLIYFQGNSAPDKSGLPSDRFSAERTGGSVSTLTIQRTQQEDSAVYLCASSLGQVRNTIYFGEGSWLTVV.

J is TRBJ2-5 and V is TRBV7-8, with 9 positions matching TRBD1. V trimming: 5 bases; J trimming: 4 bases; junction bases outside the gene matches: 2. CDR1 is SGHVS and CDR2 is FQNEAQ in the germline V gene. The CDR3 has 13 amino acids. CDR3 region: CASSRTGAETQYF. As DNA, the CDR3 is TGTGCCAGCAGCCGGACAGGGGCAGAGACCCAGTACTTC.

The chain joins TRBV4-2 to TRBJ2-1; 9 bases line up with TRBD2. Germline V lookup: CDR1 LGHNA, CDR2 YNFKEQ. CDR3 size: 13 residues. The trim removed 1 base at V and 10 bases at J, leaving 2 bases unmatched. For the CDR3, the DNA is TGTGCCAGCAGCCAAGCGCTAGCGGGAGAGCAGTTCTTC. Translating it yields CASSQALAGEQFF.

Comment on this clone: The sample holds other DNA sequences that translate to the same CDR3. In DNA, the CDR3 is TGTGCCAGCAGTACCCGAAGGGGGAGAGGCGAGACCCAGTACTTC. It specifies CASSTRRGRGETQYF. The chain uses TRBV6-5 and TRBJ2-5; a weak D match, TRBD1 (6 bases). Germline V gene sequence: CDR1 MNHEY, CDR2 SVGAGI. The CDR3 runs 15 residues. V dropped 5 bases and J dropped 5 bases, with 18 bases sitting between them.

The J gene is TRBJ1-2, the V gene TRBV30, with TRBD1 matching 11 bases. The CDR3 consists of 14 residues. V dropped 0 bases and J dropped 8; count of bases not matched to a gene: 5. CDR1 is GTSNPN, CDR2 SVGIG, per germline (reference sequence). CDR3 DNA sequence: TGTGCCTGGAGTGTCGGACAGGGGGCCTGGGGCTACACCTTC. Translating gives CAWSVGQGAWGYTF.

The chain is built from TRBV29-1 and TRBJ2-1; 8 bases match TRBD1. J lost 6 bases, V lost 7 bases, and 11 bases had no gene match. CDR1 is SQVTM and CDR2 is ANQGSEA in the germline V gene. The CDR3 runs to 14 residues. CDR3 protein: CSAPSGQGPNEQFF. The CDR3 coding sequence is TGCAGCGCCCCGTCTGGACAGGGTCCCAATGAGCAGTTCTTC.